The present entry profiles one T cell receptor (beta chain) with its context. What it binds is not known. These data originate in a study of CD8 T cells in Susac syndrome. The wider study: Sequenced Susac syndrome patients included 5 or 6 with clinically active disease and 8 or 9 in remission. Patients with Susac syndrome were therapy-naive, treated with corticosteroids, or treated with intravenous immunoglobulin alone when blood was collected. Findings of the study overall: The peak of CD8+ clonal expansion in Susac was seen in TEMRA cells and active patients.

With random hexamers, reverse transcription was performed on about 0.45 to 1 ug of RNA. Amplification of TCR beta CDR3 spanned 54 Vbeta and 13 Jbeta via immunoSEQ multiplex PCR. TCRdb redid the calling of the immunoSEQ multiplex PCR reads with MiXCR, one entry per CDR3 protein. Among tens of thousands of distinct CDR3 sequences listed, approximately 93% were seen once. Source material: CD8+ T cells from PBMCs. The TCR was taken from a human donor with Susac syndrome.

The CDR3 DNA reads TGTGCCAGCAGCGGACACCGGACAGATTACGAGCAGTACTTC. This translates into CASSGHRTDYEQYF. V is TRBV7-9 and J is TRBJ2-7; the D gene is possibly TRBD1 (6 bases). V shed 5 bases and J shed 4 bases, with 15 bases lying between them. This CDR3 contains 14 residues. Germline loops: CDR1 SEHNR, CDR2 FQNEAQ (reference sequence).